The entry below gives a single T cell receptor (beta chain) sequence along with its context. These data are taken from a study of shared clonotypes between healthy human individuals. Germline V gene sequence: CDR1 WSHSY, CDR2 SAAADI. Trimming cost V 6 bases and J 4 bases, with 12 bases left between them. The CDR3 consists of 13 residues. Method: immunoSEQ multiplex PCR; TCRdb's copy keeps in-frame clones and lacks some. Found here are 450,000 to 500,000 clones, approximately 82% of them singletons; the top ten hold more than 10%. The chain is built from TRBV10-2 and TRBJ1-2, with D hard to call. Specimen: PBMCs. The receptor was derived from a woman in her forties in good health. Some clones in this sample may be carry-over from other donors' samples. In DNA, the CDR3 is TGCGCCAGCAGGGAGGCAGGATCCTATGGCTACACCTTC. As protein: CASREAGSYGYTF.